The 10 T cell receptor beta chains presented below share a single source sample, sequenced in a study of tumor-infiltrating lymphocytes in primary liver carcinoma (dated by TCRdb to the late 2010s). Instrument used: Illumina HiSeq 2500. TCRbeta-specific cDNA was reverse-transcribed from about 520 ng total RNA using a constant-region primer and ProtoScript II reverse transcriptase. Three nested multiplex PCR rounds, following a slightly modified ARM-PCR procedure, were used to build the TCRbeta libraries. The first two PCR rounds used multiplex TRBV1-TRBV30 forward primers with a Cbeta reverse primer, each for roughly 11 cycles. TCRdb redid the processing of the public reads, applying fastp at Q25 and MiXCR, and retained in-frame beta chains. Rows matching on CDR3 protein sequence are summarized as one entry with the most common DNA and genes. Counted in this sample were about 54,000 distinct CDR3 sequences; 70% to 80% of them appeared once. The ten top clones hold around 25% of the sample.

Without any cell sorting, total RNA and DNA were extracted together from around 18-30 mg of bulk tissue using the AllPrep DNA/RNA mini kit. Sequences were obtained from liver tumor tissue from sampling region 2. The cell subset or site label of this sample denotes: tumor region T2, inferior pole. Receptor source: a man aged 35 to 55 with primary liver carcinoma and hepatitis B virus infection.

This clonotype was counted many times. V is TRBV28 and J is TRBJ2-7, with D possibly TRBD2 on 5 matching bases. With 7 bases removed from V and 9 bases from J, the gap between germline ends came to 25 bases. This CDR3 is built from 15 residues. Germline lookup yields CDR1 MDHEN and CDR2 SYDVKM. The CDR3 region is CASTTPTRATGGQYF. CDR3 DNA: TGTGCCAGCACGACACCCACGAGGGCTACTGGAGGGCAGTACTTC.

Concerning this clonotype: This may arise from a read error, as a much more abundant clone is one base away. The V and J genes are TRBV29-1 and TRBJ2-1; the D is unclear. V shed 2 bases and J shed 0 bases, with 11 bases lying between them. The CDR3 is 15 residues long. Germline assignment: CDR1 SQVTM and CDR2 ANQGSEA. The CDR3 reads CSVELIDTSYNEQFF. The CDR3 region has the DNA TGCAGCGTTGAATTGATAGATACCTCCTACAATGAGCAGTTCTTC.

This clonotype was recorded at least ten times. The V and J genes are TRBV5-1 and TRBJ2-5; D may correspond to TRBD1 or TRBD2 (5 bases each). This CDR3 comprises 14 residues. Trimming cost V 7 bases and J 4 bases, with 17 bases left between them. Per germline, CDR1 SGHRS and CDR2 YFSETQ. The CDR3 loop reads CASSYGAGRETQYF. CDR3 bases: TGCGCCAGCTCCTACGGGGCAGGGAGAGAGACCCAGTACTTC.

Concerning this clonotype: A junction boundary mismatches the germline segment, possibly from a read error. The chain combines TRBV5-4 with TRBJ2-5; D is tentatively TRBD1 or TRBD2 (5 bases each). CDR3 length: 14 amino acids. The germline V gene encodes CDR1 SGHNT and CDR2 YYREEE (reference sequence). The CDR3: CARMSWGSEETQYF. CDR3 bases: TGTGCCAGGATGTCGTGGGGGAGTGAAGAGACCCAGTATTTC.

This chain uses TRBV29-1 with TRBJ2-5; the D gene is possibly TRBD2 (5 bases). The germline gives CDR1 SQVTM, CDR2 ANQGSEA. The CDR3 is 13 amino acids. Between the trimmed V and J ends, which lost 4 bases and 9 bases, there was a span of 18 bases. The CDR3, as DNA: TGCAGCGTTGGTGTGAGGGCCGATGAGGCCCAGTACTTC. This sequence encodes CSVGVRADEAQYF. Full variable domain (rest looked up from reference TRBV29-1 and TRBJ2-5): SAVISQKPSRDICQRGTSLTIQCQVDSQVTMMFWYRQQPGQSLTLIATANQGSEATYESGFVIDKFPISRPNLTFSTLTVSNMSPEDSSIYLCSVGVRADEAQYFGPGTRLLVL.

This clonotype has only one observation. One end of the junction is discordant with germline, which a read error may explain. The chain carries TRBV30 and TRBJ1-5, with D perhaps TRBD1 (5 bases). CDR1 GTSNPN and CDR2 SVGIG come from the germline V gene (reference sequence). The CDR3 consists of 15 residues. DNA of the CDR3: TGTGCCTGGAGTACTGACAGTGAAGGCAATCAGCCCCAGCACTTT. Translating it yields CAWSTDSEGNQPQHF.

In the case of this clonotype: Its ends do not fully match the called genes, so a read error is possible. The chain links TRBV11-2 to TRBJ2-2; 9 bases are shared with TRBD2. Germline-derived CDR1 and CDR2 are SGHAT and FQNNGV. CDR3 length: 16 amino acids. The CDR3 sequence: CASCLVALAGTGELYF. DNA of the CDR3: TGTGCCAGCTGTTTAGTGGCGCTAGCGGGAACCGGGGAGCTGTATTTT.

The chain links TRBV6-5 to TRBJ2-7; 10 bases fit TRBD2. The CDR3 has 15 residues. CDR1 and CDR2 (germline): MNHEY, SVGAGI. V gave up 8 bases and J gave up 2 bases; unmatched junction bases: 9. The CDR3 DNA is TGTGCCAGCGGTCCCTGGACTAGCGGCCCCTACGAGCAGTACTTC. It yields the protein CASGPWTSGPYEQYF.

With regard to this clonotype: The conserved closing phenylalanine or tryptophan is absent in this CDR3, likely reflecting a read error. This sequence joins TRBV5-4 and TRBJ2-5; D uncertain. This CDR3 is built from 14 residues. Germline CDR1 and CDR2: SGHNT and YYREEE (reference sequence). V lost 0 bases, J lost 4 bases, and 10 bases lay in between. The CDR3 reads CASSLASGGETQYY. CDR3 nucleotides: TGTGCCAGCAGCTTGGCGTCAGGCGGAGAGACCCAGTACTAC.

With regard to this clonotype: A junction end diverges from the germline sequence, so it may reflect a read error. The CDR3 is CAGSEAHPGTSVYNEQFF. In nucleotides, the CDR3 is TGTGCCGGCAGTGAAGCCCATCCCGGGACTAGCGTCTATAATGAGCAGTTCTTT. The chain employs TRBV6-1 and TRBJ2-1; TRBD2 aligns across 10 bases. The CDR3 totals 18 residues. Germline loops: CDR1 MNHNS, CDR2 SASEGT.